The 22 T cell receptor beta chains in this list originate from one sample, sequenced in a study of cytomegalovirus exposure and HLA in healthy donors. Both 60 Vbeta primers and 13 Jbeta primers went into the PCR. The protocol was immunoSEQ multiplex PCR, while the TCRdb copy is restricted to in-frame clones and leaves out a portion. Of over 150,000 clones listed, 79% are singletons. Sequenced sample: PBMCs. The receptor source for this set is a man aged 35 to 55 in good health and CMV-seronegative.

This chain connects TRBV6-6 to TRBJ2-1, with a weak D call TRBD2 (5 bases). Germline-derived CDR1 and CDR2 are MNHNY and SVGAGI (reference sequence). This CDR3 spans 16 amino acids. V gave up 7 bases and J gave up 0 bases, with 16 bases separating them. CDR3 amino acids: CASTSSLAPSYNEQFF. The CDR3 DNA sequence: TGTGCCAGCACGAGTAGCCTAGCTCCCTCCTACAATGAGCAGTTCTTC.

The CDR3 DNA reads TGTGCCAGCAGCTCCCCGGGAGCCCTCGAGCAGTACTTC. It is translated as CASSSPGALEQYF. The J gene is TRBJ2-7, the V gene TRBV7-2, with D tentatively TRBD2 (6 bases). This CDR3 spans 13 amino acids. CDR1 is SGHTA and CDR2 is FQGNSA in the germline V gene. V was shortened by 4 bases and J by 6 bases, with 13 bases between the two germline ends.

The CDR3 nucleotides read TGTGCCAGCAGCTTAGGAACAGGGTCCGGCGAGCAGTACTTC. Protein: CASSLGTGSGEQYF. V gene TRBV11-2 combines with J gene TRBJ2-7; a possible D gene is TRBD1 (6 bases). CDR1 and CDR2 from the germline V gene are SGHAT and FQNNGV. CDR3 length: 14 residues. The ends were cut back, 1 base at V and 6 bases at J, with 13 bases in the middle.

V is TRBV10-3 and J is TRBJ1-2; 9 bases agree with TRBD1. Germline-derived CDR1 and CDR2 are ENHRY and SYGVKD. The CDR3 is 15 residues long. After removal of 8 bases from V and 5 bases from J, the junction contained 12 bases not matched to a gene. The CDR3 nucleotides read TGTGCCATCGAACCGCTACGGGACAGGGATTATGGCTACACCTTC. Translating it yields CAIEPLRDRDYGYTF.

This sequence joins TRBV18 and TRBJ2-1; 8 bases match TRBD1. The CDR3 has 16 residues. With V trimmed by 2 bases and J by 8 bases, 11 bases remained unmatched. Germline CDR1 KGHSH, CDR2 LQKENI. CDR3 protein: CASSPSSPTGVDEQFF. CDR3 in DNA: TGTGCCAGCTCACCATCCTCACCGACAGGGGTCGATGAGCAGTTCTTC. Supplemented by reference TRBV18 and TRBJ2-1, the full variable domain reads NAGVMQNPRHLVRRRGQEARLRCSPMKGHSHVYWYRQLPEEGLKFMVYLQKENIIDESGMPKERFSAEFPKEGPSILRIQQVVRGDSAAYFCASSPSSPTGVDEQFFGPGTRLTVL.

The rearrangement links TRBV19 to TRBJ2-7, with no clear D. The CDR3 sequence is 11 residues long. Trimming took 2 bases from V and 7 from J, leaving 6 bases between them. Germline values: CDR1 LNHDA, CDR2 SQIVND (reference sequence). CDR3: CASSIPGEQYF. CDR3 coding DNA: TGTGCCAGTAGTATACCCGGGGAGCAGTACTTC.

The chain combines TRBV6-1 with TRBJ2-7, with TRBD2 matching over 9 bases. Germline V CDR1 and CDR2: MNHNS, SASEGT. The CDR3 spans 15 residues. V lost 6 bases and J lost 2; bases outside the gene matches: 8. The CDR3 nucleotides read TGTGCCAGCAGCGAACAGCTAGCGGGAACCTACGAGCAGTACTTC. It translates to CASSEQLAGTYEQYF.

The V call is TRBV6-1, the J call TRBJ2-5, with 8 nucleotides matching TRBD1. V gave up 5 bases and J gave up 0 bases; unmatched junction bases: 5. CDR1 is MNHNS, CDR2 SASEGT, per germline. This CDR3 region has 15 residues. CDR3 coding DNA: TGTGCCAGCAGTCTTCAGACAGGGGACCAAGAGACCCAGTACTTC. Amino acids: CASSLQTGDQETQYF.

The CDR3 spells CANPGTGRLAFF. DNA of the CDR3: TGTGCCAACCCGGGGACAGGCCGTTTAGCTTTCTTT. The V gene is TRBV6-5, the J gene TRBJ1-1, with 8 bases that match TRBD1. With V trimmed by 10 bases and J by 10 bases, 11 bases remained unmatched. CDR3 length: 12 residues. Germline lookup yields CDR1 MNHEY and CDR2 SVGAGI.

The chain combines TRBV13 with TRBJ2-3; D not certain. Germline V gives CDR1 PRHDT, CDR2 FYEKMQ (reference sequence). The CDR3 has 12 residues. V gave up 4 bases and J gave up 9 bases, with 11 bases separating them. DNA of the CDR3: TGTGCCAGCAGCTCAAACCAGGTCACGCAGTATTTT. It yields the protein CASSSNQVTQYF.

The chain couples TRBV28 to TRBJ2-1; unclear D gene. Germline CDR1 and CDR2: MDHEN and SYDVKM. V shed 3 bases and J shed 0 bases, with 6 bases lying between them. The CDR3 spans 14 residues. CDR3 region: CASSFTDSYNEQFF. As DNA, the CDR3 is TGTGCCAGCAGTTTCACAGACTCCTACAATGAGCAGTTCTTC.

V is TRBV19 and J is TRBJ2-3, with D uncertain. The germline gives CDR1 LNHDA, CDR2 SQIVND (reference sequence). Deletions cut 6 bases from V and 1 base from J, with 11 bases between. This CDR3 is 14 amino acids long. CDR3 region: CASRRMERTDTQYF. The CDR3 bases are TGTGCCAGTAGGAGAATGGAGCGCACAGATACGCAGTATTTT.

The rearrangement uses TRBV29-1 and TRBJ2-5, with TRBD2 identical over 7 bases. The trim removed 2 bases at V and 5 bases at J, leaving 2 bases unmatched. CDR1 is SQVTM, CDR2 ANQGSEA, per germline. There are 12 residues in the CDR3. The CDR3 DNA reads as TGCAGCGTTGAATCCGGGGGGGAGACCCAGTACTTC. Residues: CSVESGGETQYF.

The CDR3 DNA reads as TGTGCCAGTAGTACCCCACAAACAGGGAACTATGGCTACACCTTC. Translated: CASSTPQTGNYGYTF. V and J are TRBV19 and TRBJ1-2; D possibly corresponds to TRBD1 (6 bases). Trimming left V 4 bases short and J 2 bases short, with 14 bases between. Germline V CDR1 and CDR2: LNHDA, SQIVND (reference sequence). The CDR3 consists of 15 residues.

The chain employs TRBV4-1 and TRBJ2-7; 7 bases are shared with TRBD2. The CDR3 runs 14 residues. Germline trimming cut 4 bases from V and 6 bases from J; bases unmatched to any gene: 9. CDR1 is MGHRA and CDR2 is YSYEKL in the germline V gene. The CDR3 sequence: CASSLGLVPGEQYF. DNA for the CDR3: TGCGCCAGCAGCCTCGGACTAGTCCCCGGCGAGCAGTACTTC.

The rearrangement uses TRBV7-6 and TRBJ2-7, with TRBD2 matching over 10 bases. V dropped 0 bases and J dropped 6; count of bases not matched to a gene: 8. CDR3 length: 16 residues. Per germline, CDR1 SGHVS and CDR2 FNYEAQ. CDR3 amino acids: CASSLASPSGRGEQYF. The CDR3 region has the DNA TGTGCCAGCAGCTTAGCGTCCCCCAGCGGGAGGGGCGAGCAGTACTTC.

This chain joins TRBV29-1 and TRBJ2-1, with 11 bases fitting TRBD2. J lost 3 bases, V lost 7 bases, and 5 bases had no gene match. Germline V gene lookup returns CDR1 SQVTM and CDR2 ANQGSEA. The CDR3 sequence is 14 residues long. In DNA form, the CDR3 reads TGCAGCGCCTCCGGGACTAGCGGCTACAATGAGCAGTTCTTC. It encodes CSASGTSGYNEQFF.

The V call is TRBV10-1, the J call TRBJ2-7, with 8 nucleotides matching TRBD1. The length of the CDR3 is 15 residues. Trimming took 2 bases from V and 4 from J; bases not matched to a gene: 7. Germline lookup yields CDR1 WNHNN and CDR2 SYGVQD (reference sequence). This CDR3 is CASSEGQGARYEQYF. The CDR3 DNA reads TGCGCCAGCAGTGAGGGGCAGGGGGCTAGATACGAGCAGTACTTC.

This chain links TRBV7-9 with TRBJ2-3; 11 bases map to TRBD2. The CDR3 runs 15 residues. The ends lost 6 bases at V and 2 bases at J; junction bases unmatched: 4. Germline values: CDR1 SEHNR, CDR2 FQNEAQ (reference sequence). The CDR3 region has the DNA TGTGCCAGCAGGAGACTAGCGGGAATCACAGATACGCAGTATTTT. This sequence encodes CASRRLAGITDTQYF.

CDR3 sequence reads: CASSDRGQDNSPLHF. The CDR3 bases are TGTGCCAGCAGCGACAGGGGACAAGATAATTCACCCCTCCACTTT. The chain uses TRBV6-6 and TRBJ1-6; TRBD1 matches 8 bases. This CDR3 comprises 15 residues. Per the germline V gene, CDR1 is MNHNY and CDR2 is SVGAGI (reference sequence). Trimming took 6 bases from V and 5 from J; bases not matched to a gene: 6.

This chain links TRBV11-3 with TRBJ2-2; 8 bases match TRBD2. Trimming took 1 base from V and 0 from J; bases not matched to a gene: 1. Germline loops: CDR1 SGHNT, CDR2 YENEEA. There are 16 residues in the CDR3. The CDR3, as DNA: TGTGCCAGCAGCTTAGCGGGAGGGCCGAACACCGGGGAGCTGTTTTTT. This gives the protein CASSLAGGPNTGELFF. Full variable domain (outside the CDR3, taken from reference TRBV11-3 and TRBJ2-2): EAGVVQSPRYKIIEKKQPVAFWCNPISGHNTLYWYLQNLGQGPELLIRYENEEAVDDSQLPKDRFSAERLKGVDSTLKIQPAELGDSAVYLCASSLAGGPNTGELFFGEGSRLTVL.

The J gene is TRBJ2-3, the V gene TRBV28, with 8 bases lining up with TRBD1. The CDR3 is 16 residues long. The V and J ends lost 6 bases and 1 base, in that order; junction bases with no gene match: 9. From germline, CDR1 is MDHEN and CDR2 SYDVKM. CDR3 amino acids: CASRTARTGRTDTQYF. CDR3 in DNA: TGTGCCAGCAGAACCGCACGGACAGGGCGCACAGATACGCAGTATTTT.